Below, one T cell receptor beta chain is given with its context. The antigen it recognizes is unknown. No much larger clone exists at a distance of one base, and base qualities are not known. The entire amount of isolated RNA was reverse transcribed using the High Capacity cDNA Reverse Transcription Kit, so the sequenced TCRB transcripts were expressed ones. Deep immunoSEQ sequencing was performed on naive, central memory and regulatory T cell samples, with an average of roughly 3.6 million total reads per sample. Sorted cells were lysed in RLT buffer, and RNA was extracted using DNase-treated RNeasy Micro or Mini kits according to cell number. Each cell subset was processed separately to prevent cross-contamination, with patient and healthy donor samples processed together. Using the immunoSEQ multiplex PCR, TCRB sequences were amplified from cDNA into 87-bp fragments spanning the CDR3 region. The amplicons were sequenced using the Illumina HiSeq platform. As for how the authors treated the data: PCR bias was computationally corrected using synthetic template baselines, reads within Hamming distance 2 were collapsed, and singletons that could not be merged were discarded. Reads were aligned against IMGT so that V, D and J genes, CDR3 length and insertions or deletions at six rearrangement sites could be assigned. Within each subset, clonotype counts were normalized to the number of sorted cells before true diversity and Gini coefficients were calculated with the tcR R package. Repertoire sharing was quantified using the overlap coefficient calculated on TCRB nucleotide sequences. Out-of-frame TCRB sequences from naive cells were analyzed as a proxy for the pre-selection repertoire. This is the immuneACCESS table as TCRdb keeps it, with only in-frame sequences that have V and J called. A part of the clones is gone; compared with another copy, unresolved V genes explain less than half, and the rest is unexplained. V and J calls and clone size are as listed in that table; D and trimming were resolved from the DNA. The sample table contains roughly 240,000 clones; only one count was recorded for less than 30% of them. The top ten constitute more than 0.009% of the sample.

A single peripheral blood draw of about 120 mL on average was collected from each donor into heparinised tubes. A BD FACSAria II was used to sort naive, central memory, regulatory and stem cell-like memory CD4+ T cells with a panel that included CD45RO, CCR7, CD25, CD127, CD95 and CD27. All sorted populations exceeded 95% purity. PBMCs were separated immediately by Lymphoprep density gradient centrifugation and were stained directly, without being cultured. So that batch effects would be minimized, each experiment stained and sorted samples in pairs, pairing one healthy donor with one patient. This entry belongs to a study of beta chain features in type 1 diabetes listed by TCRdb under 2018. In terms of the full investigation: Patients and healthy donors did not differ in mean age, gender distribution, total cell number or subset yield. Regulatory and stem cell-like memory subsets were obtained from only 8 patients and roughly eight healthy donors, while naive and central memory subsets were obtained from all 28 donors. A total of 85 million to 110 million sorted cells were examined across all samples, and RNA yield correlated strongly with the number of cells per subset. In the study, TCRB repertoires of sorted circulating CD4+ T cell subsets from recently diagnosed type 1 diabetes patients were compared with those of matched healthy donors.

The CDR3 starts with the cysteine, ends with the phenylalanine, and has 14 residues. The sequence is cut down to CDR3 DNA, 42 bases in frame from base 1. V loses 5 bases of germline sequence and J loses 2 bases, and the interval between the two ends is 12 bases. For CDR1 and CDR2, the germline V gene lists SGDLS and YYNGEE. The investigation overall reported the following: Naive, central memory and regulatory TCRB repertoires appeared to be more alike among patients than among healthy donors. PCR might favor shorter templates, but patient and control samples were amplified and corrected together, so any skew would affect both groups equally. Because cDNA rather than genomic DNA was sequenced, highly expressing activated cells could have been over-represented, although no difference in activation and CD3 levels was found between groups. HLA sub-analyses involved small numbers of individuals, so any influence of HLA type on TCRB rearrangement remained unresolved. At VDJ recombination sites, patients with type 1 diabetes made fewer insertions and deleted more nucleotides, a pattern implying thymic rearrangement abnormalities. In all four CD4+ subsets, TCRB CDR3 length was moderately but significantly shorter in type 1 diabetes patients.

The clonotype originates from a woman aged 25 to 39 with type 1 diabetes. Sequenced: naive CD4+ T cells from blood. This specimen's cell subset or site label, interpreted: true naive CD4+ T cells. The V and J segments used are TRBV9 and TRBJ2-3; the D gene is perhaps TRBD1, on 5 matching bases. The CDR3 here reads CASRKDTATDTQYF. The DNA sequence is as follows: TGTGCCAGCAGGAAGGACACTGCCACAGATACGCAGTATTTT.